This is a list of T cell receptor beta chains from one sample in a study of T cells in localized non-small cell lung cancer. The repertoire was sequenced with immunoSEQ multiplex PCR; TCRdb's copy has only in-frame clones and lacks some. The sample lists approximately 30,000 clones; more than 75% were seen once. The input for sequencing was peripheral blood, taken before any cancer treatment. All receptors derive from a male donor aged 60 or older with stage III lung adenocarcinoma. CDR3s include the opening cysteine and the closing phenylalanine or tryptophan. D genes are given only for firm matches. Expanded clones are given a class, and other clones once, few, many or no size at all.

clone_size: once; j_call: TRBJ2-7; d_call: TRBD1; v_call: TRBV5-8; cdr3_nt: TGTGCCAGCAGCTTTGCCGGGACAGGCCTCTACGAGCAGTACTTC; cdr3_aa: CASSFAGTGLYEQYF
clone_size: .; j_call: TRBJ1-1; d_call: .; v_call: TRBV28; cdr3_nt: TGTGCCAGCAGTTGGCCGGGACGGCTTGTAGCTTTCTTT; cdr3_aa: CASSWPGRLVAFF
clone_size: .; j_call: TRBJ2-7; d_call: TRBD2; v_call: TRBV7-9; cdr3_nt: TGTGCCAGCAGCGGAGGACTAGCGGGCTCCTACGAGCAGTACTTC; cdr3_aa: CASSGGLAGSYEQYF
clone_size: few; j_call: TRBJ1-2; d_call: .; v_call: TRBV28; cdr3_nt: TGTGCCAGCACCCTGGCGGGGGCTCTTAACTATGGCTACACCTTC; cdr3_aa: CASTLAGALNYGYTF
clone_size: .; j_call: TRBJ1-2; d_call: .; v_call: TRBV4-2; cdr3_nt: TGTGCCAGCAGCCAAGAGCATTATGGCTACACCTTC; cdr3_aa: CASSQEHYGYTF
clone_size: .; j_call: TRBJ1-1; d_call: .; v_call: TRBV27; cdr3_nt: TGTGCCAGCAGTCCTGACAGGCGGACTGTTGCTTTCTTT; cdr3_aa: CASSPDRRTVAFF
clone_size: .; j_call: TRBJ2-7; d_call: .; v_call: TRBV6-5; cdr3_nt: TGTGCCAGCAGCCTCACCCAGGGGTACCCCTACGAGCAGTACTTC; cdr3_aa: CASSLTQGYPYEQYF
clone_size: .; j_call: TRBJ2-2; d_call: TRBD2; v_call: TRBV5-4; cdr3_nt: TGTGCCAGCAGCCCGGGAGGCCGAAACACCGGGGAGCTGTTTTTT; cdr3_aa: CASSPGGRNTGELFF
clone_size: .; j_call: TRBJ2-7; d_call: .; v_call: TRBV5-6; cdr3_nt: TGTGCCAGCAGCTTACAGGGTAATACGATGGCCTACGAGCAGTACTTC; cdr3_aa: CASSLQGNTMAYEQYF
clone_size: .; j_call: TRBJ1-2; d_call: TRBD1; v_call: TRBV5-1; cdr3_nt: TGCGCCAGCAGCTTGGGACAGGGGGACTATGGCTACACCTTC; cdr3_aa: CASSLGQGDYGYTF
clone_size: once; j_call: TRBJ1-5; d_call: TRBD1; v_call: TRBV5-5; cdr3_nt: TGTGCCAGCAGCGGGGTGACAGGGGATCAGCCCCAGCATTTT; cdr3_aa: CASSGVTGDQPQHF
clone_size: .; j_call: TRBJ2-2; d_call: .; v_call: TRBV7-7; cdr3_nt: TGTGCTAGCAGCTTAGGTCGAGGGAACACCGGGGAGCTGTTTTTT; cdr3_aa: CASSLGRGNTGELFF
clone_size: few; j_call: TRBJ2-1; d_call: TRBD1; v_call: TRBV5-1; cdr3_nt: TGCGCCAGCAGCTTTCGGACCGGGACAGGATACAATGAGCAGTTCTTC; cdr3_aa: CASSFRTGTGYNEQFF
clone_size: .; j_call: TRBJ1-2; d_call: .; v_call: TRBV9; cdr3_nt: TGTGCCAGCAGCGTAGAAGGCAGAAACTATGGCTACACCTTC; cdr3_aa: CASSVEGRNYGYTF
clone_size: .; j_call: TRBJ2-1; d_call: TRBD2; v_call: TRBV11-2; cdr3_nt: TGTGCCAGCAGCTTAACGGGACTACAGAACAATGAGCAGTTCTTC; cdr3_aa: CASSLTGLQNNEQFF
clone_size: .; j_call: TRBJ1-5; d_call: .; v_call: TRBV6-4; cdr3_nt: TGTGCCAGCAGTACCAGGGGTAATCAGCCCCAGCATTTT; cdr3_aa: CASSTRGNQPQHF